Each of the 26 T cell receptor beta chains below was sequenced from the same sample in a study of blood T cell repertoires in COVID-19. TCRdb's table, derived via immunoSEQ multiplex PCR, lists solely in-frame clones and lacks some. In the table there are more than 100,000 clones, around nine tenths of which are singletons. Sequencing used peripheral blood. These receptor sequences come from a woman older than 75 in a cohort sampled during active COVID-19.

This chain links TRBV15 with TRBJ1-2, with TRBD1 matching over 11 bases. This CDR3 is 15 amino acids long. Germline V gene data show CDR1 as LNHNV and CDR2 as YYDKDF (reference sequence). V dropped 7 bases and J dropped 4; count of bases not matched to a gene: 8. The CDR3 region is CATTLDRGRFYGYTF. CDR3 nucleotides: TGTGCCACCACCCTGGACAGGGGGCGCTTCTATGGCTACACCTTC.

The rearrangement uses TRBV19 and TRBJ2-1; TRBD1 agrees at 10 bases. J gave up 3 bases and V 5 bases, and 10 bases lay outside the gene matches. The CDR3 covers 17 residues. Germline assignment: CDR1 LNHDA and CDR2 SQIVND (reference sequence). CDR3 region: CASSPSPGQGFYNEQFF. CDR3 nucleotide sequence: TGTGCCAGTAGTCCTAGTCCGGGACAGGGGTTCTACAATGAGCAGTTCTTC.

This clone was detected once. CDR3 amino acids: CASSAVGLNLNEQFF. CDR3 in DNA: TGTGCCAGCAGCGCCGTCGGACTAAACCTCAATGAGCAGTTCTTC. The J gene is TRBJ2-1, the V gene TRBV9; a possible D gene is TRBD2 (6 bases). In germline, CDR1 is SGDLS, CDR2 YYNGEE. This CDR3 region has 15 residues. V was clipped by 3 bases and J by 6 bases, with 16 bases between them.

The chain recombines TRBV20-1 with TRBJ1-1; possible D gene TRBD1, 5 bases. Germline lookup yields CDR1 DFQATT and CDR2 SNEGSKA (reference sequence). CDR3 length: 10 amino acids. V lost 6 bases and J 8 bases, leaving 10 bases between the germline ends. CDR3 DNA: TGCAGTGCCCTCCAGGGAGAAGCTTTCTTT. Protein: CSALQGEAFF.

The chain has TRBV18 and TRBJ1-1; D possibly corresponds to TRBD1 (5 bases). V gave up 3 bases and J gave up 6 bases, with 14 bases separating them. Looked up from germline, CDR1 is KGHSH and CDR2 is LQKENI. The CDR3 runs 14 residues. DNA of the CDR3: TGTGCCAGCTCACCCGACCAGGGTGGGGCTGAAGCTTTCTTT. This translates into CASSPDQGGAEAFF.

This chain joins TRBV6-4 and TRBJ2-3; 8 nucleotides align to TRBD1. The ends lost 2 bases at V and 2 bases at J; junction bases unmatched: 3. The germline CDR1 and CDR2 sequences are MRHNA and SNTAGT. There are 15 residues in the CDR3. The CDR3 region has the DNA TGTGCCAGCAGTGACCCGGGACAGGCCACAGATACGCAGTATTTT. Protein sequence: CASSDPGQATDTQYF.

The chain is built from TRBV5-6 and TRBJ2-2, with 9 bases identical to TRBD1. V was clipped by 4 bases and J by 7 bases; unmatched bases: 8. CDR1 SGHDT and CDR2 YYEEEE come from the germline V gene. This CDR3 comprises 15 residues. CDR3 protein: CASSLWTGAGGELFF. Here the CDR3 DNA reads TGTGCCAGCAGCCTTTGGACAGGGGCTGGCGGGGAGCTGTTTTTT.

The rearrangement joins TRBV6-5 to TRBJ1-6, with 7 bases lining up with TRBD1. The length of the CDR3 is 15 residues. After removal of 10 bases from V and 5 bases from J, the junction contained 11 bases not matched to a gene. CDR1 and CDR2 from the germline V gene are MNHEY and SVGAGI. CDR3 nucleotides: TGTGCCATCCGGACAGGTTCTATCCATAATTCACCCCTCCACTTT. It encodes CAIRTGSIHNSPLHF.

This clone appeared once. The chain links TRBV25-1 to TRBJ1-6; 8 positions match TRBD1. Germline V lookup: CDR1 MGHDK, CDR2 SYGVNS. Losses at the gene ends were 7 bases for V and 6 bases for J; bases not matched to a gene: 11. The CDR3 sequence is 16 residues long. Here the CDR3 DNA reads TGTGCCAGCAAGCCCGGGACAGGCCTTGGTAATTCACCCCTCCACTTT. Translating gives CASKPGTGLGNSPLHF.

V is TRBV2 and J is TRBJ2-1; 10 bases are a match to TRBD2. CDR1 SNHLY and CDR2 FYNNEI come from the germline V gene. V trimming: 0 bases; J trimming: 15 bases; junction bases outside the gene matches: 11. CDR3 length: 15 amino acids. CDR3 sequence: CASSEAIERGGFGFF. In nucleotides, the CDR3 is TGTGCCAGCAGTGAAGCGATTGAGCGGGGGGGCTTTGGGTTCTTC.

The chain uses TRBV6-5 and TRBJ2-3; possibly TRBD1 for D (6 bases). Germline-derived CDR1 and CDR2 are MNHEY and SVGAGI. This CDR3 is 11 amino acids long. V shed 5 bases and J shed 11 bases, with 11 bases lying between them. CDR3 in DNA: TGTGCCAGCAGTATCGGACAGATGCAGTATTTT. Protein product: CASSIGQMQYF.

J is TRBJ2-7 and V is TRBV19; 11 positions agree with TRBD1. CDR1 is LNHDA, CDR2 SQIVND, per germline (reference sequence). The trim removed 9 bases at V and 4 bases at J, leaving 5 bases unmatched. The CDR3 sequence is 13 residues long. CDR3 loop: CASQGQGEYEQYF. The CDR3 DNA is TGTGCCAGCCAGGGACAGGGGGAATACGAGCAGTACTTC.

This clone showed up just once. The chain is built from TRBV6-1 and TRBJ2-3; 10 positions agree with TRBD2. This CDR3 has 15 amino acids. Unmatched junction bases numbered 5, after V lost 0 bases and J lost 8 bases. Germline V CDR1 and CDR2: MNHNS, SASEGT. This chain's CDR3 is CASSEAPSGSGTQYF. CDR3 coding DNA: TGTGCCAGCAGTGAAGCCCCTAGCGGGAGTGGTACGCAGTATTTT.

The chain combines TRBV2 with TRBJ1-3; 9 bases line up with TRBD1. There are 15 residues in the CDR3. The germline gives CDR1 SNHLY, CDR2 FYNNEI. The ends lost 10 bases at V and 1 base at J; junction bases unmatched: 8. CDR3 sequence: CATRLGTGSGNTIYF. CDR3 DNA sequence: TGTGCCACTAGGTTGGGGACAGGGTCTGGAAACACCATATATTTT. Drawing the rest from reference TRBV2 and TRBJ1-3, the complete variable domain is EPEVTQTPSHQVTQMGQEVILRCVPISNHLYFYWYRQILGQKVEFLVSFYNNEISEKSEIFDDQFSVERPDGSNFTLKIRSTKLEDSAMYFCATRLGTGSGNTIYFGEGSWLTVV.

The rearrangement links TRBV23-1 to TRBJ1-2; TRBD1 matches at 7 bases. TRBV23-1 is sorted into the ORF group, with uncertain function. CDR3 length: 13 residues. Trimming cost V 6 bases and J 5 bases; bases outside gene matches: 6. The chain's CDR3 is CASRDRPMYGYTF. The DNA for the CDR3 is TGCGCCAGCAGGGACAGGCCAATGTATGGCTACACCTTC.

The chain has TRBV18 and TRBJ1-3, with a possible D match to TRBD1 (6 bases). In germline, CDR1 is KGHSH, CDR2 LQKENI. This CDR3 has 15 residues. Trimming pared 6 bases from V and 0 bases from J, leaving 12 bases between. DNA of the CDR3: TGTGCCAGCTCCCTCAACAGGGACTCTGGAAACACCATATATTTT. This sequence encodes CASSLNRDSGNTIYF.

The CDR3 spells CATSATPGQGPYEQYF. The CDR3 DNA sequence: TGTGCCACCAGTGCTACGCCGGGACAGGGACCCTACGAGCAGTACTTC. This rearrangement joins TRBV24-1 to TRBJ2-7; 9 bases line up with TRBD1. Germline CDR1 KGHDR, CDR2 SFDVKD. V was clipped by 5 bases and J by 2 bases; unmatched bases: 9. CDR3 length: 16 amino acids.

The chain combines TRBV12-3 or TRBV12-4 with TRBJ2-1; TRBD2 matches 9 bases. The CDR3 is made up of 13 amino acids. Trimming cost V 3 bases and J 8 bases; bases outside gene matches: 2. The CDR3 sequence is CASSFSGSDEQFF. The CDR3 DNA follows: TGTGCCAGCAGTTTTAGCGGGAGCGATGAGCAGTTCTTC.

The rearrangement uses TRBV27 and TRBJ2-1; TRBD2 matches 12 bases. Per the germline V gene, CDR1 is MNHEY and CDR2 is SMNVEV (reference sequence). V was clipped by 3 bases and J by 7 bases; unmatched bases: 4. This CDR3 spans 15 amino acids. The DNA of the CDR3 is TGTGCCAGCAGTTTTCCCGGGACTAGCGGGAATGAGCAGTTCTTC. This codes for CASSFPGTSGNEQFF.

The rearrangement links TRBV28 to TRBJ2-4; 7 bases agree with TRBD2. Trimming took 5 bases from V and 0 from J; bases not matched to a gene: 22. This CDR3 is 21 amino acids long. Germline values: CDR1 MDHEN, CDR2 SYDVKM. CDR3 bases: TGTGCCAGCAGTCCCCGCGCCGTTTCCGGGACTATTCATCTAGCCAAAAACATTCAGTACTTC. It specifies CASSPRAVSGTIHLAKNIQYF. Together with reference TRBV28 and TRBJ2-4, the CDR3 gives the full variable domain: DVKVTQSSRYLVKRTGEKVFLECVQDMDHENMFWYRQDPGLGLRLIYFSYDVKMKEKGDIPEGYSVSREKKERFSLILESASTNQTSMYLCASSPRAVSGTIHLAKNIQYFGAGTRLSVL.

In DNA form, the CDR3 reads TGTGCCAGCAGGCCGGGACAGGGGCTGGAGACCCAGTACTTC. Protein product: CASRPGQGLETQYF. This chain connects TRBV6-5 to TRBJ2-5; 10 nucleotides line up with TRBD1. The V gene end was trimmed by 6 bases and the J gene end by 5 bases; junction bases not matched to a gene: 6. This CDR3 has 14 amino acids. Germline V gives CDR1 MNHEY, CDR2 SVGAGI.

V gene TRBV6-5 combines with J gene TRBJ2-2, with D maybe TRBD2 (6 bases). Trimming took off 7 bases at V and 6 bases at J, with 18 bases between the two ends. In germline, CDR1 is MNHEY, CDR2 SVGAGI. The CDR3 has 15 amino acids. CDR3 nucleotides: TGTGCCAGCATTTTAACGGCCGGGGGAGCCGGGGAGCTGTTTTTT. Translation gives CASILTAGGAGELFF.

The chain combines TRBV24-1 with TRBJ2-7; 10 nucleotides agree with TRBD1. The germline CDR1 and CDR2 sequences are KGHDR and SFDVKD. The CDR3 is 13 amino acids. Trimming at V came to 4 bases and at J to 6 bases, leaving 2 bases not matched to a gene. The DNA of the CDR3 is TGTGCCACCAGTGAGACAGGGGGCGCCGAGCAGTACTTC. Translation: CATSETGGAEQYF.

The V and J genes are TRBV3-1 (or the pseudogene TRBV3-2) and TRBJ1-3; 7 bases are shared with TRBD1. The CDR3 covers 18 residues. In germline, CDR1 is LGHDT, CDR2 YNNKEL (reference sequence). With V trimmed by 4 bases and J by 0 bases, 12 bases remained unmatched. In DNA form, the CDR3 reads TGTGCCAGCAGCCCATCTCCCTCTACAGGGGCCTCTGGAAACACCATATATTTT. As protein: CASSPSPSTGASGNTIYF.

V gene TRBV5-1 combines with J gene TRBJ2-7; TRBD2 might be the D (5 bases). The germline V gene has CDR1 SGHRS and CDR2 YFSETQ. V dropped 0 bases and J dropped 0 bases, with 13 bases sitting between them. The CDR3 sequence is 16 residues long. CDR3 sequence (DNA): TGCGCCAGCAGCTTGGATTATACTAGTACCTCCTACGAGCAGTACTTC. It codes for CASSLDYTSTSYEQYF.

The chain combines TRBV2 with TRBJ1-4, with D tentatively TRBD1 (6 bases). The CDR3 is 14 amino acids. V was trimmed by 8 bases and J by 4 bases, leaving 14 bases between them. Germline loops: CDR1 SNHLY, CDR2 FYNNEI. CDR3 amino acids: CASGGGLDNEKLFF. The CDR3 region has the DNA TGTGCCAGCGGGGGGGGGCTTGATAATGAAAAACTGTTTTTT. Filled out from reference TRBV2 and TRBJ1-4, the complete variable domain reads EPEVTQTPSHQVTQMGQEVILRCVPISNHLYFYWYRQILGQKVEFLVSFYNNEISEKSEIFDDQFSVERPDGSNFTLKIRSTKLEDSAMYFCASGGGLDNEKLFFGSGTQLSVL.